This TCR beta chain comes out of a study of siplizumab effects on memory and regulatory T cells. Broader study findings: Siplizumab brought about a significant reduction in alloreactive sequences traceable to unstimulated CD4+ memory cells. The mapping of alloreactive clones to unstimulated subsets covered only a minor fraction of them. Mappable alloreactive CD4+ clones came from Treg cells more than 60% of the time on average with siplizumab, against 26.9% in controls. The authors could not assign a naive or memory phenotype to roughly 75-97% of proliferating CD4+ or CD8+ clones.

Turning to this clone: Its antigen remains unidentified.

Using immunoSEQ multiplex PCR, the repertoire was profiled, and TCRdb retains in-frame clones only, with some absent. Among over 100,000 clones listed, roughly 94% were seen once. Per the germline V gene, CDR1 is WNHNN and CDR2 is SYGVQD (reference sequence). V shed 4 bases and J 7 bases; nucleotides not matched to a gene: 17. This CDR3 region has 18 residues. This TCR was recovered from a human donor in good health. Sequencing was carried out using Tregs sorted from blood. The chain uses TRBV10-1 and TRBJ2-1, with TRBD2 matching 9 bases. CDR3 in amino acids: CASSARGSAGGPTNEQFF. CDR3 DNA sequence: TGCGCCAGCAGTGCGAGAGGTAGTGCGGGAGGGCCGACGAATGAGCAGTTCTTC.